A selection of T cell receptor beta chains follows, all from one sample in a study of early T cells in non-severe SARS-CoV-2 infection. TCRdb called the 5' RACE reads again in MiXCR, with one record for every CDR3 protein. The table includes tens of thousands of distinct CDR3 sequences, about 16% detected once. Input material: whole blood. The receptors derive from an adult who was a healthcare worker with PCR-confirmed SARS-CoV-2 infection or an uninfected control (not recorded which). Both conserved end residues are part of each CDR3. The D gene is left open where the match is weak. The listing skips clone size in some rows; elsewhere it reads once, few, many or a size class.

clone_size j_call v_call cdr3_length d_call cdr3_aa cdr3_nt
few TRBJ1-1 TRBV7-9 13 - CASSLEVGTEAFF TGTGCCAGCAGCCTAGAGGTGGGAACTGAAGCTTTCTTT
- TRBJ2-5 TRBV7-6 15 TRBD2 CAIALGAGYQETQYF TGTGCCATAGCTTTGGGAGCGGGGTACCAAGAGACCCAGTACTTC
- TRBJ2-7 TRBV10-3 13 TRBD2 CAIGLAGAYKQYF TGTGCCATTGGACTAGCGGGTGCTTACAAGCAGTACTTC
- TRBJ2-7 TRBV7-2 12 TRBD2 CASSRGGYEQYF TGTGCCAGCAGCCGCGGGGGTTACGAGCAGTACTTC
- TRBJ1-2 TRBV6-4 13 - CASTRGAGYGHTF TGTGCCAGCACCAGGGGCGCTGGCTATGGCCACACCTTC
few TRBJ2-1 TRBV12-3/TRBV12-4 13 - CASRRGQYNEQFF TGTGCCAGCAGGCGGGGACAGTACAATGAGCAGTTCTTC
many TRBJ2-7 TRBV13 14 TRBD1 CASSSGTGPYEQYF TGTGCCAGCAGCTCCGGGACAGGACCCTACGAGCAGTACTTC
few TRBJ1-1 TRBV6-6 17 TRBD1 CASSYRGQGDRNTEAFF TGTGCCAGCAGTTACCGCGGACAGGGGGACAGGAACACTGAAGCTTTCTTT
- TRBJ1-5 TRBV28 15 - CASSLVGNSNQPQHF TGTGCCAGCAGTTTGGTGGGGAATAGCAATCAGCCCCAGCATTTT
- TRBJ2-1 TRBV9 15 TRBD2 CASSVDGGSLDEQFF TGTGCCAGCAGCGTAGATGGCGGGAGTCTGGATGAGCAGTTCTTC
many TRBJ2-3 TRBV12-3/TRBV12-4 14 - CASSLTGSTDTQYF TGTGCCAGCAGCTTAACAGGTAGCACAGATACGCAGTATTTT
medium-sized TRBJ2-3 TRBV7-9 13 - CASSLRGGDTQYF TGTGCCAGCAGCTTGAGGGGTGGAGATACGCAGTATTTT